What follows are 29 T cell receptor beta chains derived from one specimen sequenced in a study of blood T cell repertoires in COVID-19. Data came from immunoSEQ multiplex PCR; TCRdb stores just in-frame clones and leaves some out. The sample has roughly 150,000 clones; under 90% are singletons. Input material: PBMCs or T cells enriched from blood (not recorded which). The receptors originated from a woman aged 50 to 65 who had recovered from COVID-19.

The V and J genes are TRBV2 and TRBJ1-6; D gene uncertain. Germline V CDR1 and CDR2: SNHLY, FYNNEI. V was cut by 4 bases and J by 10 bases, with 17 bases left in between. The CDR3 is 15 residues long. CDR3 sequence reads: CASSGVSGVGSPLHF. The CDR3 nucleotides are TGTGCCAGCAGTGGGGTTAGCGGGGTCGGATCACCCCTCCACTTT. Combining the CDR3 with reference TRBV2 and TRBJ1-6 gives the whole variable domain EPEVTQTPSHQVTQMGQEVILRCVPISNHLYFYWYRQILGQKVEFLVSFYNNEISEKSEIFDDQFSVERPDGSNFTLKIRSTKLEDSAMYFCASSGVSGVGSPLHFGNGTRLTVT.

CDR3 coding DNA: TGTGCCAGCATTATCGACAGGATAAAGTACGAGCAGTACTTC. Protein product: CASIIDRIKYEQYF. V usage is TRBV21-1 and J usage is TRBJ2-7; TRBD1 is the table's D call, not checked against the DNA. TRBV21-1 is a pseudogene locus. The CDR3 spans 14 residues.

The CDR3 region is CASSSSAGTGKGYTF. The CDR3 DNA is TGCGCCAGCAGCTCCTCAGCCGGGACAGGGAAAGGCTACACCTTC. V gene TRBV5-1 combines with J gene TRBJ1-2, with 9 bases aligning to TRBD1. The CDR3 has 15 amino acids. V shed 3 bases and J 8 bases; nucleotides not matched to a gene: 11. Per germline, CDR1 SGHRS and CDR2 YFSETQ.

In DNA form, the CDR3 reads TGTGCCAGCAGCCCGGAGGGGGGGCCTAGAGATACGCAGTATTTT. It translates to CASSPEGGPRDTQYF. V is TRBV5-4 and J is TRBJ2-3, with D possibly being TRBD2 (7 bases). This CDR3 spans 15 amino acids. Germline-derived CDR1 and CDR2 are SGHNT and YYREEE (reference sequence). V shed 4 bases and J shed 5 bases, with 17 bases lying between them.

The table lists this clone with a few counts. The V gene is TRBV12-3 or TRBV12-4, the J gene TRBJ2-5; possible D gene TRBD1, 5 bases. CDR3 size: 13 residues. Trimming stripped 3 bases from V and 5 bases from J, with 10 bases between. This CDR3 reads CASSLDMRETQYF. The CDR3 nucleotides are TGTGCCAGCAGTTTGGACATGAGGGAGACCCAGTACTTC.

The CDR3 sequence is CASSSASETQYF. Here the CDR3 DNA reads TGTGCCAGCAGCTCAGCAAGCGAGACCCAGTACTTC. The V call is TRBV7-9, the J call TRBJ2-5; D gene uncertain. Germline V gene sequence: CDR1 SEHNR, CDR2 FQNEAQ (reference sequence). The V end was cut by 4 bases, the J end by 5 bases, with 8 bases between. The CDR3 loop spans 12 amino acids. Combining the CDR3 with reference TRBV7-9 and TRBJ2-5 gives the whole variable domain DTGVSQNPRHKITKRGQNVTFRCDPISEHNRLYWYRQTLGQGPEFLTYFQNEAQLEKSRLLSDRFSAERPKGSFSTLEIQRTEQGDSAMYLCASSSASETQYFGPGTRLLVL.

The chain carries TRBV6-2 or TRBV6-3 and TRBJ1-5, with 8 bases matching TRBD1. V lost 6 bases, J lost 2 bases, and 3 bases stayed unmatched. The germline CDR1 and CDR2 sequences are MNHEY and SVGEGT. The CDR3 is 14 residues long. This chain's CDR3 is CASSGQGGNQPQHF. The CDR3 DNA follows: TGTGCCAGCAGCGGACAGGGAGGCAATCAGCCCCAGCATTTT.

The J gene is TRBJ2-7, the V gene TRBV27; D is ambiguous. The CDR3 covers 15 residues. Germline V gene lookup returns CDR1 MNHEY and CDR2 SMNVEV (reference sequence). Trimming removed 1 base at V and 2 bases at J, with 12 bases between. The CDR3 sequence: CASSLFAFRAYEQYF. The DNA for the CDR3 is TGTGCCAGCAGTTTATTCGCATTTCGGGCCTACGAGCAGTACTTC.

This clone appeared a single time. The chain recombines TRBV5-4 with TRBJ1-1; no firm D call. CDR1 is SGHNT, CDR2 YYREEE, per germline (reference sequence). With 2 bases removed from V and 4 bases from J, the gap between germline ends came to 9 bases. The CDR3 runs 13 residues. CDR3 sequence (DNA): TGTGCCAGCAGCTTTGAGGTGTCCACTGAAGCTTTCTTT. Its protein is CASSFEVSTEAFF.

This chain joins TRBV9 and TRBJ2-5; 9 nucleotides agree with TRBD2. The CDR3 has 16 residues. Germline V gene sequence: CDR1 SGDLS, CDR2 YYNGEE. V lost 4 bases and J lost 4; bases outside the gene matches: 11. CDR3 protein: CASSPSLREGGETQYF. CDR3 DNA sequence: TGTGCCAGCAGCCCTTCTTTGCGGGAGGGGGGAGAGACCCAGTACTTC.

The rearrangement uses TRBV5-6 and TRBJ2-2; D remains ambiguous. The ends were cut back, 0 bases at V and 5 bases at J, with 5 bases in the middle. Per the germline V gene, CDR1 is SGHDT and CDR2 is YYEEEE. The CDR3 sequence is 13 residues long. This CDR3 is CASSLVPTGELFF. For the CDR3, the DNA is TGTGCCAGCAGCTTGGTCCCAACCGGGGAGCTGTTTTTT.

The chain joins TRBV7-9 to TRBJ2-7, with D perhaps matching TRBD2 (6 bases). Germline V gives CDR1 SEHNR, CDR2 FQNEAQ (reference sequence). V lost 0 bases and J 7 bases, leaving 19 bases between the germline ends. The CDR3 sequence is 16 residues long. The CDR3 protein is CASSLAGGTASREQYF. Written as DNA, the CDR3 is TGTGCCAGCAGCTTAGCCGGAGGGACTGCTTCTAGAGAGCAGTACTTC.

The chain combines TRBV18 with TRBJ1-2, with D maybe TRBD1 (6 bases). Deletions cut 2 bases from V and 0 bases from J, with 13 bases between. This CDR3 contains 16 residues. Germline-derived CDR1 and CDR2 are KGHSH and LQKENI. For the CDR3, the DNA is TGTGCCAGCTCACCAGGACAGTTACTTTCTAACTATGGCTACACCTTC. Amino acid sequence: CASSPGQLLSNYGYTF.

The chain couples TRBV27 to TRBJ1-2; no firm D call. Germline V gene sequence: CDR1 MNHEY, CDR2 SMNVEV (reference sequence). The CDR3 has 13 residues. Trimming shortened V by 4 bases and J by 3 bases, and 9 bases separated the two germline ends. CDR3 residues: CASSSRWYYGYTF. For the CDR3, the DNA is TGTGCCAGCAGTTCCCGGTGGTACTATGGCTACACCTTC.

The chain employs TRBV20-1 and TRBJ1-5; D is undetermined. The CDR3 runs 11 residues. Germline V gene data show CDR1 as DFQATT and CDR2 as SNEGSKA (reference sequence). V was clipped by 1 base and J by 9 bases, with 7 bases between them. Here the CDR3 reads CSARGSGPQHF. The CDR3 nucleotides read TGCAGTGCTAGAGGGAGCGGGCCCCAGCATTTT.

The rearrangement uses TRBV5-4 and TRBJ2-5, with D unresolved. Looked up from germline, CDR1 is SGHNT and CDR2 is YYREEE (reference sequence). The V end lost 0 bases, the J end lost 4 bases, and 13 bases lay between the germline ends. This CDR3 comprises 15 residues. CDR3 in DNA: TGTGCCAGCAGCTTGGAGAACGGTCCCCGAGAGACCCAGTACTTC. This encodes CASSLENGPRETQYF.

This clone was observed a few times. The chain is built from TRBV6-5 and TRBJ1-3; unclear D gene. This CDR3 has 13 residues. CDR1 and CDR2 from the germline V gene are MNHEY and SVGAGI. Trimming took off 2 bases at V and 2 bases at J, with 4 bases between the two ends. CDR3 bases: TGTGCCAGCAGTTACCGGGCTGGAAACACCATATATTTT. It encodes CASSYRAGNTIYF.

Only one count was recorded for this clone. The V call is TRBV3-1 (or the pseudogene TRBV3-2), the J call TRBJ2-5; possibly TRBD2 for D (6 bases). Germline V gene lookup returns CDR1 LGHDT and CDR2 YNNKEL (reference sequence). CDR3 length equals 14 residues. V dropped 1 base and J dropped 0 bases, with 6 bases sitting between them. In DNA form, the CDR3 reads TGTGCCAGCAGCCAAGGGACTAACCAAGAGACCCAGTACTTC. This gives the protein CASSQGTNQETQYF.

This clone was counted once. This chain joins TRBV10-1 and TRBJ2-1, with TRBD2 matching over 11 bases. The germline gives CDR1 WNHNN, CDR2 SYGVQD (reference sequence). Trimming took 2 bases from V and 9 from J; bases not matched to a gene: 3. CDR3 length: 14 amino acids. CDR3 DNA: TGCGCCAGCAGTGAGGCTAGCGGGAGGAGTGAGCAGTTCTTC. It yields the protein CASSEASGRSEQFF.

V is TRBV20-1 and J is TRBJ2-1; D is undetermined. Germline loops: CDR1 DFQATT, CDR2 SNEGSKA (reference sequence). The CDR3 contains 11 residues. The V end was cut by 2 bases, the J end by 9 bases, with 8 bases between. The CDR3 loop is CSARIAGEQFF. The CDR3 DNA reads TGCAGTGCTAGAATAGCTGGTGAGCAGTTCTTC.

The sample holds one count of this clone. This chain connects TRBV7-9 to TRBJ1-2, with D perhaps matching TRBD1 (5 bases). Germline assignment: CDR1 SEHNR and CDR2 FQNEAQ (reference sequence). V lost 7 bases and J 5 bases, leaving 20 bases between the germline ends. The CDR3 runs 15 residues. The CDR3: CASIIDVGRGYGYTF. For the CDR3, the DNA is TGTGCCAGCATCATCGACGTGGGGAGGGGTTATGGCTACACCTTC.

The CDR3 nucleotides are TGTGCCATCAGTGCACTAGCGGGAGGGGGCACAGATACGCAGTATTTT. This encodes CAISALAGGGTDTQYF. V usage is TRBV10-3 and J usage is TRBJ2-3; TRBD2 aligns across 13 bases. The CDR3 has 16 amino acids. In germline, CDR1 is ENHRY, CDR2 SYGVKD. The J segment lost 1 base and the V segment lost 4 bases, leaving 2 bases of the junction unmatched.

The chain is built from TRBV5-5 and TRBJ2-1; 12 nucleotides line up with TRBD2. Germline V gives CDR1 SGHKS, CDR2 YYEKEE (reference sequence). The ends lost 4 bases at V and 9 bases at J; junction bases unmatched: 8. CDR3 length: 15 amino acids. The CDR3 region has the DNA TGTGCCAGCAGCCCTAGACTAGCGGGGGAAGGTGAGCAGTTCTTC. Translating gives CASSPRLAGEGEQFF.

The chain joins TRBV7-8 to TRBJ2-5; the match to TRBD2 covers 7 bases. This CDR3 contains 15 residues. V was pared by 3 bases and J by 1 base, with 5 bases of the junction left unmatched. Germline V gene sequence: CDR1 SGHVS, CDR2 FQNEAQ. The CDR3 loop is CASSFALAAQETQYF. The CDR3 coding sequence is TGTGCCAGCAGCTTTGCTCTAGCGGCCCAAGAGACCCAGTACTTC. The variable domain in full, completed from reference TRBV7-8 and TRBJ2-5, reads GAGVSQSPRYKVAKRGQDVALRCDPISGHVSLFWYQQALGQGPEFLTYFQNEAQLDKSGLPSDRFFAERPEGSVSTLKIQRTQQEDSAVYLCASSFALAAQETQYFGPGTRLLVL.

The gene calls are TRBV7-2 and TRBJ2-2; TRBD2 might be the D (5 bases). Trimming left V 1 base short and J 4 bases short, with 13 bases between. Germline V gives CDR1 SGHTA, CDR2 FQGNSA. The CDR3 consists of 16 residues. CDR3 nucleotides: TGTGCCAGCAGCTTAGTCTGGCTAGCCGGCACCGGGGAGCTGTTTTTT. The encoded protein is CASSLVWLAGTGELFF.

The V call is TRBV5-1, the J call TRBJ2-3; D ambiguous. Trimming left V 1 base short and J 1 base short, with 7 bases between. CDR3 length: 14 amino acids. The germline gives CDR1 SGHRS, CDR2 YFSETQ. The DNA for the CDR3 is TGCGCCAGCAGCTTGTACCAGGGCACAGATACGCAGTATTTT. Its translation is CASSLYQGTDTQYF. Supplemented by reference TRBV5-1 and TRBJ2-3, the full variable domain reads KAGVTQTPRYLIKTRGQQVTLSCSPISGHRSVSWYQQTPGQGLQFLFEYFSETQRNKGNFPGRFSGRQFSNSRSEMNVSTLELGDSALYLCASSLYQGTDTQYFGPGTRLTVL.

The V call is TRBV19, the J call TRBJ1-1; D unclear. From germline, CDR1 is LNHDA and CDR2 SQIVND (reference sequence). This CDR3 has 14 residues. V was clipped by 9 bases and J by 0 bases, with 14 bases between them. The CDR3 DNA reads TGTGCCAGCTTGACGGGGTCTATGAACACTGAAGCTTTCTTT. Translated, it gives CASLTGSMNTEAFF.

The genes are TRBV18 and TRBJ2-7; TRBD2 aligns across 10 bases. Germline CDR1 is KGHSH and CDR2 is LQKENI. The CDR3 totals 15 residues. J lost 0 bases, V lost 5 bases, and 4 bases had no gene match. CDR3 nucleotide sequence: TGTGCCAGCTCAAAAGCGGGAGGGAGCTCCTACGAGCAGTACTTC. Amino acids: CASSKAGGSSYEQYF.

The chain has TRBV13 and TRBJ2-1; 7 bases are shared with TRBD2. The CDR3 length is 13 residues. Germline loops: CDR1 PRHDT, CDR2 FYEKMQ (reference sequence). The ends lost 6 bases at V and 8 bases at J; junction bases unmatched: 7. CDR3 DNA sequence: TGTGCCAGCAGTTTGAGCGGGGAGGATGAGCAGTTCTTC. As protein: CASSLSGEDEQFF.